Listed here are 28 T cell receptor beta chains from one sample, sequenced in a study of blood T cell repertoires in COVID-19. Libraries were prepared by immunoSEQ multiplex PCR; TCRdb keeps only in-frame clonotypes and omits some of them. Among over 250,000 clones, about 88% were seen once, and the ten largest hold approximately 4.5%. The material sequenced was PBMCs or T cells enriched from blood (not recorded which). The source is a man in his thirties or forties with acute COVID-19.

The CDR3 bases are TGTGCCAGCAGCCTATCCTCGTCCACGAACACTGAAGCTTTCTTT. Amino acids: CASSLSSSTNTEAFF. The V call is TRBV7-2, the J call TRBJ1-1; D gene ambiguous. The CDR3 has 15 residues. V lost 5 bases and J lost 1, with 14 bases in between. Germline loops: CDR1 SGHTA, CDR2 FQGNSA.

The V gene is TRBV3-1 (or the pseudogene TRBV3-2), the J gene TRBJ1-6, with D possibly being TRBD1 (6 bases). CDR1 is LGHDT and CDR2 is YNNKEL in the germline V gene (reference sequence). Trimming stripped 4 bases from V and 11 bases from J, with 18 bases between. CDR3 length: 15 residues. Here the CDR3 DNA reads TGTGCCAGCAGCCGCCATCCGGACAGTCTTGCACCCCTCCACTTT. As protein: CASSRHPDSLAPLHF.

The DNA of the CDR3 is TGTGCCAGCAGCACCGGGACAGGGGCAACAGATACGCAGTATTTT. Protein product: CASSTGTGATDTQYF. V and J are TRBV6-4 and TRBJ2-3, with 10 bases matching TRBD1. Germline CDR1 and CDR2: MRHNA and SNTAGT. V gave up 6 bases and J gave up 3 bases; unmatched junction bases: 6. This CDR3 comprises 15 residues.

This chain connects TRBV28 to TRBJ1-4; D is unclear. Germline-derived CDR1 and CDR2 are MDHEN and SYDVKM. V lost 4 bases and J 8 bases, leaving 8 bases between the germline ends. The CDR3 loop spans 12 amino acids. CDR3 protein: CASSSPREKLFF. CDR3 in DNA: TGTGCCAGCAGTTCCCCCCGGGAAAAACTGTTTTTT.

The chain combines TRBV28 with TRBJ1-2; 11 bases are shared with TRBD1. V lost 10 bases, J lost 8 bases, and 12 bases stayed unmatched. From germline, CDR1 is MDHEN and CDR2 SYDVKM. The CDR3 runs to 14 residues. The CDR3, as DNA: TGTGCCACTTCGGACAGGGGGCGGGTCGAGGGCTACACCTTC. Translation: CATSDRGRVEGYTF.

Of note for this clone: Compared with germline, one end of the junction differs, possibly owing to a read error. Other DNA sequences of this sample code for an identical CDR3. The V gene is TRBV5-1, the J gene TRBJ2-3; TRBD2 agrees at 7 bases. The CDR3 runs to 15 residues. In germline, CDR1 is SGHRS, CDR2 YFSETQ. The CDR3 DNA is TGTGCCAGCAGCCTCCGGGGGGTTAGCACAGATACGCAGTATTTT. Its translation is CASSLRGVSTDTQYF.

A remark on this clone: One end of the junction varies from germline; a read error may be responsible. J is TRBJ2-1 and V is TRBV5-1, with D maybe TRBD2 (6 bases). The germline V gene has CDR1 SGHRS and CDR2 YFSETQ. The CDR3 totals 15 residues. This CDR3 reads CASSVWQGGGNEQFF. CDR3 DNA: TGTGCCAGCAGCGTCTGGCAGGGCGGAGGGAATGAGCAGTTCTTC.

The J gene is TRBJ1-2, the V gene TRBV5-5; 7 bases line up with TRBD1. Germline V CDR1 and CDR2: SGHKS, YYEKEE (reference sequence). CDR3 length: 13 residues. J gave up 3 bases and V 4 bases, and 3 bases lay outside the gene matches. CDR3 sequence (DNA): TGTGCCAGCAGCGCAGGGACAGACTATGGCTACACCTTC. This translates into CASSAGTDYGYTF.

A note on this clone: Other DNA sequences in the sample encode the same CDR3. The rearrangement links TRBV5-6 to TRBJ2-1, with 12 bases matching TRBD2. The CDR3 covers 15 residues. Unmatched junction bases numbered 2, after V lost 0 bases and J lost 7 bases. Germline CDR1 is SGHDT and CDR2 is YYEEEE. The CDR3 DNA follows: TGTGCCAGCAGCTTGGGGCTAGCGGGAGGGAATGAGCAGTTCTTC. Amino acid sequence: CASSLGLAGGNEQFF.

The V and J genes are TRBV11-2 and TRBJ2-3; D is undetermined. The CDR3 has 12 residues. Germline CDR1 SGHAT, CDR2 FQNNGV. V was pared by 6 bases and J by 2 bases, with 6 bases between. The CDR3 sequence is CASSPSTDTQYF. The CDR3 region has the DNA TGTGCCAGCAGTCCATCCACAGATACGCAGTATTTT.

In this sample, this clone turned up a few times. The V and J genes are TRBV19 and TRBJ2-3; 10 bases fit TRBD2. The V and J ends lost 3 bases and 5 bases, in that order; junction bases with no gene match: 8. The CDR3 extends over 16 amino acids. In germline, CDR1 is LNHDA, CDR2 SQIVND (reference sequence). The DNA for the CDR3 is TGTGCCAGTAGTATGGGAGCGGGGGGGCTCAGAGATACGCAGTATTTT. Amino acid sequence: CASSMGAGGLRDTQYF. Looking up the rest from reference TRBV19 and TRBJ2-3 gives the full variable domain: DGGITQSPKYLFRKEGQNVTLSCEQNLNHDAMYWYRQDPGQGLRLIYYSQIVNDFQKGDIAEGYSVSREKKESFPLTVTSAQKNPTAFYLCASSMGAGGLRDTQYFGPGTRLTVL.

In its sample, this clone was seen once. The chain links TRBV6-4 to TRBJ1-6; unclear D gene. V was clipped by 0 bases and J by 6 bases, with 15 bases between them. The CDR3 totals 17 residues. Germline-derived CDR1 and CDR2 are MRHNA and SNTAGT. The CDR3 DNA sequence: TGTGCCAGCAGTGACTCACTGGATCACGGAGGTAATTCACCCCTCCACTTT. It yields the protein CASSDSLDHGGNSPLHF.

The chain links TRBV6-2 or TRBV6-3 to TRBJ2-5; weak D call: TRBD1 (6 bases). Germline CDR1 and CDR2: MNHEY and SVGEGT. The CDR3 consists of 16 residues. Trimming cost V 5 bases and J 0 bases, with 16 bases left between them. In nucleotides, the CDR3 is TGTGCCAGCAGTCGACCGGGACACTTGTACCAAGAGACCCAGTACTTC. Translation: CASSRPGHLYQETQYF.

This clone was recorded once. The V and J genes are TRBV19 and TRBJ1-4, with TRBD1 matching 12 bases. The germline V gene has CDR1 LNHDA and CDR2 SQIVND (reference sequence). The J segment lost 7 bases and the V segment lost 6 bases, leaving 6 bases of the junction unmatched. The CDR3 has 15 amino acids. This CDR3 reads CASSPGTGGIEKLFF. CDR3 coding DNA: TGTGCCAGTAGCCCTGGGACAGGGGGCATTGAAAAACTGTTTTTT.

The J gene is TRBJ1-1, the V gene TRBV11-2; no reliable D call. The germline V gene has CDR1 SGHAT and CDR2 FQNNGV. This CDR3 contains 16 residues. V lost 1 base, J lost 1 base, and 13 bases lay in between. The CDR3 reads CASSLAPTGKNTEAFF. CDR3 nucleotides: TGTGCCAGCAGCTTAGCCCCTACCGGGAAGAACACTGAAGCTTTCTTT.

The chain is built from TRBV3-1 (or the pseudogene TRBV3-2) and TRBJ2-5, with D possibly being TRBD2 (7 bases). Germline values: CDR1 LGHDT, CDR2 YNNKEL (reference sequence). The ends were cut back, 4 bases at V and 1 base at J, with 16 bases in the middle. The CDR3 extends over 16 amino acids. The CDR3 region is CASSPRGGPVQETQYF. CDR3 in DNA: TGTGCCAGCAGCCCTAGGGGGGGGCCGGTCCAAGAGACCCAGTACTTC.

The chain joins TRBV4-2 to TRBJ1-2, with D perhaps TRBD1 (5 bases). CDR3 length equals 17 residues. The V gene lost 4 bases and the J gene lost 4 bases, with 22 bases spanning the gap. Per germline, CDR1 LGHNA and CDR2 YNFKEQ. The CDR3 sequence: CASSLRRGTEDFYGYTF. The CDR3 coding sequence is TGTGCCAGCAGCCTTCGACGGGGGACGGAGGATTTCTATGGCTACACCTTC.

The chain combines TRBV6-1 with TRBJ1-1, with TRBD1 matching over 10 bases. V shed 4 bases, J shed 4 bases, and the junction held 9 bases outside the gene matches. From germline, CDR1 is MNHNS and CDR2 SASEGT. The CDR3 is 16 amino acids. DNA for the CDR3: TGTGCCAGCAGTGGAGAAGCCGGGACAGGGGCCACTGAAGCTTTCTTT. Amino acids: CASSGEAGTGATEAFF.

The rearrangement uses TRBV18 and TRBJ2-6, with TRBD1 as a possible D gene (6 bases). The V end lost 6 bases, the J end lost 0 bases, and 12 bases lay between the germline ends. Germline V lookup: CDR1 KGHSH, CDR2 LQKENI. This CDR3 has 16 residues. The CDR3 DNA sequence: TGTGCCAGCTCCCTAGGGGGAATCTCTGGGGCCAACGTCCTGACTTTC. Its protein product is CASSLGGISGANVLTF.

The V and J genes are TRBV29-1 and TRBJ2-1, with D perhaps TRBD2 (6 bases). V was trimmed by 5 bases and J by 6 bases, leaving 11 bases between them. The CDR3 consists of 12 residues. Germline V CDR1 and CDR2: SQVTM, ANQGSEA. This CDR3 is CSVIERVNEQFF. CDR3 bases: TGCAGCGTTATAGAGCGGGTCAATGAGCAGTTCTTC.

The chain joins TRBV5-1 to TRBJ2-1; D may be TRBD1 (5 bases). This CDR3 contains 15 residues. CDR1 SGHRS and CDR2 YFSETQ come from the germline V gene. The V end lost 0 bases, the J end lost 0 bases, and 7 bases lay between the germline ends. This CDR3 is CASSLEGNSYNEQFF. DNA for the CDR3: TGCGCCAGCAGCTTGGAGGGGAACTCCTACAATGAGCAGTTCTTC.

The chain carries TRBV28 and TRBJ2-1; D unresolved. The V and J ends lost 5 bases and 5 bases respectively, with 13 bases between them. CDR3 length equals 14 residues. Germline values: CDR1 MDHEN, CDR2 SYDVKM. In DNA form, the CDR3 reads TGTGCCAGCAGTGACGCCCTAGTCCACAATGAGCAGTTCTTC. This encodes CASSDALVHNEQFF.

Notes on this clone: At one boundary the junction diverges from the germline segment, which might be a read error. V gene TRBV18 combines with J gene TRBJ1-4; TRBD1 aligns across 9 bases. The CDR3 contains 15 residues. Germline values: CDR1 KGHSH, CDR2 LQKENI. Here the CDR3 DNA reads TGTGCCAGCTCCCCACAGGGGGCGCAGAATGAAAAACTGTTTTTT. This translates into CASSPQGAQNEKLFF.

In its sample, this clone was seen once. The chain employs TRBV14 and TRBJ2-5; 9 bases agree with TRBD1. Losses at the gene ends were 0 bases for V and 1 base for J; bases not matched to a gene: 9. The CDR3 has 18 residues. Germline V gives CDR1 SGHDN, CDR2 FVKESK. The DNA for the CDR3 is TGTGCCAGCAGCCAAGATTGGGGACAGGGCGCCCCCCAAGAGACCCAGTACTTC. This encodes CASSQDWGQGAPQETQYF.

This clone was observed a handful of times. V is TRBV28 and J is TRBJ1-1; 7 bases agree with TRBD1. CDR1 MDHEN and CDR2 SYDVKM come from the germline V gene. V was pared by 6 bases and J by 0 bases, with 16 bases of the junction left unmatched. The CDR3 consists of 18 residues. The CDR3 coding sequence is TGTGCCAGCAGAGGTTCGGCAGGGGGAACCCTCATGAACACTGAAGCTTTCTTT. Its protein product is CASRGSAGGTLMNTEAFF.

The chain employs TRBV27 and TRBJ1-3; D gene uncertain. CDR3 length equals 16 residues. Germline V lookup: CDR1 MNHEY, CDR2 SMNVEV (reference sequence). V shed 4 bases and J shed 2 bases, with 15 bases lying between them. The CDR3 DNA reads TGTGCCAGCAGTTCCTCCACCCCGCGAGCTGGAAACACCATATATTTT. It translates to CASSSSTPRAGNTIYF.

The chain is built from TRBV28 and TRBJ1-2, with D possibly being TRBD1 (5 bases). The ends were cut back, 2 bases at V and 3 bases at J, with 7 bases in the middle. The CDR3 has 13 amino acids. The germline V gene encodes CDR1 MDHEN and CDR2 SYDVKM. DNA for the CDR3: TGTGCCAGCAGTTTACGGGGGGACTATGGCTACACCTTC. It encodes CASSLRGDYGYTF.

The chain links TRBV5-4 to TRBJ2-3; perhaps TRBD2 as D (6 bases). The germline V gene has CDR1 SGHNT and CDR2 YYREEE (reference sequence). Trimming removed 4 bases from V and 1 base from J, with 16 bases in between. The CDR3 covers 16 residues. The DNA of the CDR3 is TGTGCCAGCAGCGGGGGTTCGGGACTCCGCACAGATACGCAGTATTTT. This sequence encodes CASSGGSGLRTDTQYF.